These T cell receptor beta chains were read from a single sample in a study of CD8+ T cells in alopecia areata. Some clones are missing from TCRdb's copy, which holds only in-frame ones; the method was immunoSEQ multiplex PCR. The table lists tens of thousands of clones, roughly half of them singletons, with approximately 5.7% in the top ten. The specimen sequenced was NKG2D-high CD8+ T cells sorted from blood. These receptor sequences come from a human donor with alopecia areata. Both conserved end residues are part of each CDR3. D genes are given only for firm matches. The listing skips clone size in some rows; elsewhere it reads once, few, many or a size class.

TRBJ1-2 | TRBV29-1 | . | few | TGCAGCGTTGATCCAGGGCTTGGGGGCTACACCTTC | CSVDPGLGGYTF
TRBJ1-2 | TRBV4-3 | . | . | TGCGCCAGCAGCCAAGATCGTGGGGATTACTATGGCTACACCTTC | CASSQDRGDYYGYTF
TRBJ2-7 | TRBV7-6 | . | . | TGTGCCAGCAGCCCGGTGGGATTAGGAGAGCAGTACTTC | CASSPVGLGEQYF
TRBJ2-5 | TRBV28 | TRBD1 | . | TGTGCCAGCAGTTTAGGGACAGGGGGTTGGGAGACCCAGTACTTC | CASSLGTGGWETQYF
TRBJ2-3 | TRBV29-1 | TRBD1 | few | TGCAGCGTTGAACTCGGTACAGGGGATGGTACGCAGTATTTT | CSVELGTGDGTQYF
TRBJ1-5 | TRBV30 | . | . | TGTGCCTGGAGTGTAACTGGGGCGCAGCCCCGGCATTTT | CAWSVTGAQPRHF
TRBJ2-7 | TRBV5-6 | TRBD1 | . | TGTGCCAGCAGCTTGGAGGGGGCCGGTTACGAGCAGTACTTC | CASSLEGAGYEQYF
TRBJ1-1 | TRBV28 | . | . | TGTGCCAGCACCACGTCCCCAGATGAAGCTTTCTTT | CASTTSPDEAFF
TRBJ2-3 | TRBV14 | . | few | TGTGCCAGCAGCCAAGACGGTACGCAGTATTTT | CASSQDGTQYF
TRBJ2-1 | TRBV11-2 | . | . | TGTGCCAGCAGTCATGTGGGCCTAGGTCCAAATGAGCAGTTCTTC | CASSHVGLGPNEQFF
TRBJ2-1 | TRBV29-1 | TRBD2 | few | TGCAGCGTTGATAAGTTTTCTGGCGGGGGGGCTAGCTCCTACAATGAGCAGTTCTTC | CSVDKFSGGGASSYNEQFF
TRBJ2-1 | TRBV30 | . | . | TGTGCCTGGACAGAGGACAATGAGCAGTTCTTC | CAWTEDNEQFF
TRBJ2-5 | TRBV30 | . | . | TGTGCCTGGAGTGTAACGGACCAGGGGGAGACCCAGTACTTC | CAWSVTDQGETQYF
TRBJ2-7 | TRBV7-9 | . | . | TGTGCCAGCAGCCCGGTGGTTTACGAGCAGTACTTC | CASSPVVYEQYF
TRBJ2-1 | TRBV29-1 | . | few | TGCAGCGTCATATTGTGGGGGGCGCGATATGAGCAGTTCTTC | CSVILWGARYEQFF
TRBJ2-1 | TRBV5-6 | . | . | TGTGCCAGCAGCTTTGGCGGCAATGAGCAGTTCTTC | CASSFGGNEQFF
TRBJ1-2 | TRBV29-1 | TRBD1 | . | TGCAGCGTCCCGGGGGGCAGGGGGATAAACTATGGCTACACCTTC | CSVPGGRGINYGYTF
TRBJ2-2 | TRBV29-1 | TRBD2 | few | TGCAGCGTTATTTTAGCGGGTTTGGCGAACACCGGGGAGCTGTTTTTT | CSVILAGLANTGELFF
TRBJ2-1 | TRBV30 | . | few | TGTGCCTGGAGTTTGGGGGCCCGGAGGAATGAGCAGTTCTTC | CAWSLGARRNEQFF
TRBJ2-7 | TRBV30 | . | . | TGTGCCTGGAGTGTACTTTATTCCTACGAGCAGTACTTC | CAWSVLYSYEQYF
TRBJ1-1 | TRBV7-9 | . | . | TGTGCCAGCAGCTTAGGCACAGTGATTGAAGCTTTCTTT | CASSLGTVIEAFF
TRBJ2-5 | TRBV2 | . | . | TGTGCCATAGACGGCGGAAGAGAGACCCAGTACTTC | CAIDGGRETQYF
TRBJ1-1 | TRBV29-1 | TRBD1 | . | TGCAGCGCCGAACAGGGGAGGAAAACTGAAGCTTTCTTT | CSAEQGRKTEAFF
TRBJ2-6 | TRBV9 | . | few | TGTGCCAGCAGCGTATCCCGGACAGAGTCTGGGGCCAACGTCCTGACTTTC | CASSVSRTESGANVLTF
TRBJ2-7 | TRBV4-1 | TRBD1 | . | TGCGCCAGCAGCGGGTCCGGGACAGGGGGAATCGAGCAGTACTTC | CASSGSGTGGIEQYF
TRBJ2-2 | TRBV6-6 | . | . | TGTGCCAGCAGTTACGGGAACGGGGAGCTGTTTTTT | CASSYGNGELFF
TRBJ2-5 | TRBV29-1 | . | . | TGCAGCGTTGAAATCACAGGGTACCAAGAGACCCAGTACTTC | CSVEITGYQETQYF
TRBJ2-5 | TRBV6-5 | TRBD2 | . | TGTGCCAGCAGCCACGGACTAGCGGGAGTAGAGACCCAGTACTTC | CASSHGLAGVETQYF
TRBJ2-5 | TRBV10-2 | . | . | TGCGCCAGCAGTGAGGGTGAGACCCAGTACTTC | CASSEGETQYF
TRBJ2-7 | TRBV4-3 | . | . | TGCGCCAGCAGCCGGGGGATAGGGGGGCGGGACGAGCAGTACTTC | CASSRGIGGRDEQYF
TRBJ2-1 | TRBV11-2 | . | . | TGTGCCAGCAGCTTCTTCTCCTACAATGAGCAGTTCTTC | CASSFFSYNEQFF
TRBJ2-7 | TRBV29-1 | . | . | TGCAGCGTTGAAGTCAACGACGATTACGAGCAGTACTTC | CSVEVNDDYEQYF
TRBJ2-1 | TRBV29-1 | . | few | TGCAGCGTTGTGTCCGTCAATGAGCAGTTCTTC | CSVVSVNEQFF
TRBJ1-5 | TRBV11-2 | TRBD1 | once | TGTGCCAGCAGCCAAGACAGGGGTTTCAATCAGCCCCAGCATTTT | CASSQDRGFNQPQHF
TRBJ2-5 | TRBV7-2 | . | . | TGTGCCAGCAGCTTAGGTCTGGGATCGGAGACCCAGTACTTC | CASSLGLGSETQYF
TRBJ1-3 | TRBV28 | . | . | TGTGCTGTAGGCGGCGGAAACACCATATATTTT | CAVGGGNTIYF
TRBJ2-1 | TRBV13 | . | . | TGTGCCAGCAGCTCCCGACAGAGGGCCTTGAATGAGCAGTTCTTC | CASSSRQRALNEQFF
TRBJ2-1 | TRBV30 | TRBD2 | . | TGTGCCTGGTTGGGGACTACCTACAATGAGCAGTTCTTC | CAWLGTTYNEQFF
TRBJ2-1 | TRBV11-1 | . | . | TGTGCCAGCAGCGCCGCGTGGGGCGCCAAGTACAATGAGCAGTTCTTC | CASSAAWGAKYNEQFF
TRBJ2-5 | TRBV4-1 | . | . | TGCGCCAGCAGCCACTTAATGGAGACCCAGTACTTC | CASSHLMETQYF
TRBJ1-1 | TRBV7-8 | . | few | TGTGCCAGCAGCTATAGAGGGGTGGATATGAACACTGAAGCTTTCTTT | CASSYRGVDMNTEAFF
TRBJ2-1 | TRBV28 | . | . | TGTGCCAGTTTAACGCAGGGTCTGTACAATGAGCAGTTCTTC | CASLTQGLYNEQFF
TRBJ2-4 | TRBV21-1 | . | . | TGTGCCAGCAGCAAAGCAGACTTACGAGGGGGACAGGGGGTTCCTCGAGGAATTCAGTACTTC | CASSKADLRGGQGVPRGIQYF
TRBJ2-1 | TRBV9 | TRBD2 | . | TGTGCCAGCAGCGCCCTAGCGGGGGGTCGGAACAATGAGCAGTTCTTC | CASSALAGGRNNEQFF
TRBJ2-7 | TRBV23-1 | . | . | TGCGCCAGCATGGTAATAGGGGTCGAGCAGTACTTC | CASMVIGVEQYF
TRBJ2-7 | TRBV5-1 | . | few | TGCGCCAGCAGCTTGGGGACAGACTACGAGCAGTACTTC | CASSLGTDYEQYF
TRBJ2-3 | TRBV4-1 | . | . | TGCGCCAGCAGCCAAGAACCAGGGGCCGCAGATACGCAGTATTTT | CASSQEPGAADTQYF
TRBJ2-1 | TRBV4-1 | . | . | TGCGCCAGCAGCCAAAACCGGGGCAACAATGAGCAGTTCTTC | CASSQNRGNNEQFF
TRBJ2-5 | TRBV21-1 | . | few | TGTGCCAGCAGCAAACAGGGAAAGGACCAAGAGACCCAGTACTTC | CASSKQGKDQETQYF
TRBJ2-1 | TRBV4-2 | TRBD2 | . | TGTGCCAGCAGCCAAGAGTGGCTAGCGGGGGGCTACAATGAGCAGTTCTTC | CASSQEWLAGGYNEQFF
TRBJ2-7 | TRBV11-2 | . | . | TGTGCCAGCAGCTCGGGACTTTCCTACGAGCAGTACTTC | CASSSGLSYEQYF
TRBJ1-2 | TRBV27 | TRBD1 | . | TGTGCCAGCAGCCGGGGGCAGGGGGCAGGCTACACCTTC | CASSRGQGAGYTF
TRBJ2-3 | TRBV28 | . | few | TGTGCCAGCAGTTTAACCTTCACAGATACGCAGTATTTT | CASSLTFTDTQYF
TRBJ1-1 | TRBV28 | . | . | TGTGCCAGCAGTTTAAACCCCGAAGCTTTCTTT | CASSLNPEAFF
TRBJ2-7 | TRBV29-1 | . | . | TGCAGCGTTGAAGACCGTCTAAACGAGCAGTACTTC | CSVEDRLNEQYF
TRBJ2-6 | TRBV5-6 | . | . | TGTGCCAGCAGCCAAGGGTCAGGGGCCAACGTCCTGACTTTC | CASSQGSGANVLTF